The TCR beta chain described here comes from a study of neurological immune-mediated disorders. Overall study context: Secondary progressive disease was present in 3, and relapsing-remitting disease in 31, of the roughly 34 multiple sclerosis patients.

This clonotype was detected many times. Its antigen is not known. Study-level findings and limits: Private repertoires in all groups were suggested by the finding that expanded clones across subjects shared no CDR3 amino acid sequences.

The germline gives CDR1 SGHVS, CDR2 FQNEAQ. The CDR3 extends over 15 amino acids. Trimming removed 2 bases from V and 0 bases from J, with 7 bases in between. TCRdb recomputed calls from the 5' RACE reads with MiXCR, one row per CDR3 protein. In the table there are more than 50,000 distinct CDR3 sequences, 3% to 4% of which are singletons. This receptor was taken from a woman aged 55-69 years with multiple sclerosis. Sequences were obtained from PBMCs. This chain links TRBV7-8 with TRBJ2-2; maybe TRBD1 (6 bases). This chain's CDR3 is CASSLRGSNTGELFF. CDR3 coding DNA: TGTGCCAGCAGCTTAAGGGGGTCGAACACCGGGGAGCTGTTTTTT. The full variable domain, with the rest looked up from reference TRBV7-8 and TRBJ2-2, is GAGVSQSPRYKVAKRGQDVALRCDPISGHVSLFWYQQALGQGPEFLTYFQNEAQLDKSGLPSDRFFAERPEGSVSTLKIQRTQQEDSAVYLCASSLRGSNTGELFFGEGSRLTVL.